The following is a T cell receptor beta chain sequence with its context. The data were obtained in a study of blood T cell repertoires in COVID-19. Study overall: COVID-19 samples from acute and convalescent phases originated in the United States, Italy and Spain.

The CDR3 runs 15 residues. As originally analysed: Reference gene primers were amplified, and this amplification served to estimate nucleated cell counts. This table comes from immunoSEQ multiplex PCR, and its TCRdb copy is limited to in-frame clones, with some not included. V and J calls and clone size come straight from that table; D and trimming were deduced from the DNA. Seen here are about 24,000 clones, roughly 83% observed once, and the top ten hold over 25%. This TCR was sampled from a human donor with active COVID-19. The donor label of this sample is uncertain. Material for sequencing was peripheral blood. The V gene is TRBV12-1, the J gene TRBJ2-7; the table gives TRBD2 as D, unverified against the DNA. TRBV12-1 constitutes a pseudogene. The CDR3 is CASTLGGGEGYEQYF. The CDR3 DNA reads as TGTGCCAGCACCCTTGGGGGGGGAGAGGGGTACGAGCAGTACTTC.